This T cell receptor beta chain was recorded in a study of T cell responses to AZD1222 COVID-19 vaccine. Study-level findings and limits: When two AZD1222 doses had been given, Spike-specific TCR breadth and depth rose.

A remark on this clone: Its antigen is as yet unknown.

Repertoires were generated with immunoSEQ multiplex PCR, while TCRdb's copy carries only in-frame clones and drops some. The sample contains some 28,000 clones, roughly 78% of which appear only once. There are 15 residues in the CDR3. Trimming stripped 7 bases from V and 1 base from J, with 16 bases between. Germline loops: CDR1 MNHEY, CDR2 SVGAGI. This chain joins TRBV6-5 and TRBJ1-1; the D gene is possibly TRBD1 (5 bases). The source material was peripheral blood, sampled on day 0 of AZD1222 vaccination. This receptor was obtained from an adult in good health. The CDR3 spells CASTPRGRGNTEAFF. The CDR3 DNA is TGTGCCAGCACTCCAAGGGGACGGGGGAACACTGAAGCTTTCTTT.